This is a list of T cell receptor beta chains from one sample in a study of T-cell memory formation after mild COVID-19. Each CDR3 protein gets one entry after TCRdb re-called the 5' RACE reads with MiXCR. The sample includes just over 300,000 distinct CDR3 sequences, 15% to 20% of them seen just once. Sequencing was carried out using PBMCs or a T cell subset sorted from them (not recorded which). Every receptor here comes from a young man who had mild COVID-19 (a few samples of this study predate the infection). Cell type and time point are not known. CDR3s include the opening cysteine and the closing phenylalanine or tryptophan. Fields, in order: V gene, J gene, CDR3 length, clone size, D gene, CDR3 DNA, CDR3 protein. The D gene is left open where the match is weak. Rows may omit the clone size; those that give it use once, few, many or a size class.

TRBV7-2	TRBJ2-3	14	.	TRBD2	TGTGCCAGCAGTTTCACTAGCGAGACAGATACGCAGTATTTT	CASSFTSETDTQYF
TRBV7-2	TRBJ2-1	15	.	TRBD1	TGTGCCAGCAGCACCCGGACAGGAGGTTGGAATGAGCAGTTCTTC	CASSTRTGGWNEQFF
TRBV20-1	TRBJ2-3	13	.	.	TGCAGTGCCGGAAGGCCCCCCACAGATACGCAGTATTTT	CSAGRPPTDTQYF
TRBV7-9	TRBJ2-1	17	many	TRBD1	TGTGCCAGCAGCTCACCGGGACAGGGGATAGGTAGGAATGAGCAGTTCTTC	CASSSPGQGIGRNEQFF
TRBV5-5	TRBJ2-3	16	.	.	TGTGCCAGCAGCTTCCGACGTACAGGCCGCACAGATACGCAGTATTTT	CASSFRRTGRTDTQYF
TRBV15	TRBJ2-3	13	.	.	TGTGCCACCAGCAGAGTCCGCACAGATACGCAGTATTTT	CATSRVRTDTQYF
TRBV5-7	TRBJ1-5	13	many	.	TGTGCCAGCAACATCGGGGTCAATCAGCCCCAGCATTTT	CASNIGVNQPQHF
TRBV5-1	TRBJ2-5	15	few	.	TGCGCCAGCAGCTTGAAAGGACGCCAGGGAGAGACCCAGTACTTC	CASSLKGRQGETQYF
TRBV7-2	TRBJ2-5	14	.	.	TGTGCCAGCAGCTCACCTCGGACTAAAGAGACCCAGTACTTC	CASSSPRTKETQYF
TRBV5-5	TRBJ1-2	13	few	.	TGTGCCAGCAGCCCTCAGGGCTACTATGGCTACACCTTC	CASSPQGYYGYTF
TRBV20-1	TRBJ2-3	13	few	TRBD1	TGCAGTGCTATGAGGACAGGGGGGCGTACGCAGTATTTT	CSAMRTGGRTQYF
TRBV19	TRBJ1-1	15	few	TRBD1	TGTGCCAGTAGTATCTTCAGGGGGATGAACACTGAAGCTTTCTTT	CASSIFRGMNTEAFF
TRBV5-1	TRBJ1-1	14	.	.	TGCGCCAGCAGCCCCAGGGGCGGGAGGGCTGAAGCTTTCTTT	CASSPRGGRAEAFF
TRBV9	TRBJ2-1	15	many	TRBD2	TGTGCCAGCAGCGTAGGCGGGGGCTCCTACAATGAGCAGTTCTTC	CASSVGGGSYNEQFF
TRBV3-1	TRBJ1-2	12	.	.	TGTGCCAGCAGCCAAGACAAGTATGGCTACACCTTC	CASSQDKYGYTF
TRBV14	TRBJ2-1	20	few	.	TGTGCCAGCAGCCTCCGACCCCAACGGGCAGGGGCGAACTCCTACAATGAGCAGTTCTTC	CASSLRPQRAGANSYNEQFF
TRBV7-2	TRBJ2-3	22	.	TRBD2	TGTGCCAGCAGCTCCCAGGCTCCCGGGACTAGCGGGTATAGGGTCGGCACAGATACGCAGTATTTT	CASSSQAPGTSGYRVGTDTQYF
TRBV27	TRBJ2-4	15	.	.	TGTGCCAGCAGTTTATCGCCTATGGCCAAAAACATTCAGTACTTC	CASSLSPMAKNIQYF
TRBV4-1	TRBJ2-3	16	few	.	TGCGCCAGCAGCCAAGATCGGGCCAGCCGGGGAGATACGCAGTATTTT	CASSQDRASRGDTQYF
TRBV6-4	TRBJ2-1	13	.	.	TGTGCCAGCAGAGAAACAGGGTCTTCCTGGCAGTTCTTC	CASRETGSSWQFF
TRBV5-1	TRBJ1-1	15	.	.	TGCGCCAGCAGCTTGGAGACGGGCATGAACACTGAAGCTTTCTTT	CASSLETGMNTEAFF
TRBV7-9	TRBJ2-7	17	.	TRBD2	TGTGCCAGCAGCTTATCACTAGCGGGGGCCCTCTCCTACGAGCAGTACTTC	CASSLSLAGALSYEQYF